The table lists the clone carrying this TCR beta chain with a count of one. One junction end disagrees with the germline gene, perhaps due to a read error. The CDR3 has 16 amino acids. Germline CDR1 SSHAT, CDR2 FNYEAQ (reference sequence). This record belongs to a study of blood T cell repertoires in COVID-19. Background on the study: Whether acute or convalescent, the COVID-19 samples came from the United States, Italy and Spain.

Original methodology: Amplifying reference gene primers gave estimates of nucleated cell counts. Assay: immunoSEQ multiplex PCR; the TCRdb copy retains only in-frame clones and omits some. D and trimming were read from the DNA, whereas the V and J calls and clone size are those reported in that table. The sample holds some 150,000 clones, about 80% seen once. The chain links TRBV7-7 to TRBJ2-3; TRBD2 is a possible D gene (7 bases). The receptor was isolated from a human donor in a cohort sampled during active COVID-19. The sample comprised peripheral blood. Written as DNA, the CDR3 is TGTGCTAGCAGCCCTCTCCAAGGGGGGGGAACAGATACGCAGTATTTT. Protein sequence: CASSPLQGGGTDTQYF.